The clone carrying this T cell receptor (beta chain) has at least ten counts. This sample stems from a study of T cells in Graves' hyperthyroidism and ophthalmopathy. The investigators amplified TCR beta CDR3 regions from RNA transcripts. A set of HTBI primers served as the primers for a first-round RT-PCR of the TCR CDR3. TCRdb redid the calling of the multiplex PCR reads with MiXCR, one entry per CDR3 protein. The repertoire holds fewer than 900,000 distinct CDR3 sequences, with about 17% as singletons. Material: blood. The clonotype was recovered from a woman aged 50 to 65 with Graves' hyperthyroidism that later progressed to Graves' ophthalmopathy.

DNA for the CDR3: TGTGCCAGCTCACCAAAAGGAGTCCCTGGGGGCTACACCTTC. Its protein product is CASSPKGVPGGYTF. The rearrangement links TRBV18 to TRBJ1-2; no clear D. Germline CDR1 and CDR2: KGHSH and LQKENI. The V and J ends lost 2 bases and 8 bases respectively, with 15 bases between them. The CDR3 consists of 14 residues.